Listed below are T cell receptor beta chains from one sample, sequenced in a study of blood T cells in healthy people across ages. TCRdb independently ran MiXCR on the 5' RACE reads; one entry per CDR3 protein. The table lists hundreds of thousands of distinct CDR3 sequences, roughly 25% of them singletons. This sample was also put to use in a study of T cells of mothers and their children.

Sequenced: blood. These receptor sequences come from a boy younger than 18 in good health. Both conserved end residues are part of each CDR3. The D gene is left open where the match is weak. Rows may omit the clone size; those that give it use once, few, many or a size class.

CDR3 protein	CDR3 DNA	clone size	D gene	J gene	V gene
CASSRRQMNTEAFF	TGTGCCAGCAGCCGCCGACAGATGAACACTGAAGCTTTCTTT	.	.	TRBJ1-1	TRBV11-3
CASSTQADTQYF	TGTGCCAGCAGCACCCAGGCAGATACGCAGTATTTT	.	.	TRBJ2-3	TRBV4-2
CASSQTQTGAFF	TGTGCCAGCAGCCAAACCCAGACGGGCGCTTTCTTT	.	.	TRBJ1-1	TRBV3-1
CASSHPDAYEQYF	TGTGCCAGCAGCCATCCCGATGCTTACGAGCAGTACTTC	few	.	TRBJ2-7	TRBV3-1
CASRPQGPYEQYF	TGTGCCAGCAGACCACAGGGGCCCTACGAGCAGTACTTC	few	TRBD1	TRBJ2-7	TRBV28
CATSRELQGGNSPLHF	TGTGCCACCAGCAGAGAGCTACAGGGAGGAAATTCACCCCTCCACTTT	few	.	TRBJ1-6	TRBV15
CASSHNRGLEAFF	TGTGCCAGCAGTCACAATAGGGGCCTTGAAGCTTTCTTT	few	.	TRBJ1-1	TRBV6-5
CASRGRGMWETQYF	TGTGCCAGCAGGGGCAGGGGGATGTGGGAGACCCAGTACTTC	few	TRBD1	TRBJ2-5	TRBV6-5
CSVEDTSGYEQYF	TGCAGCGTTGAAGATACTAGCGGGTACGAGCAGTACTTC	.	TRBD2	TRBJ2-7	TRBV29-1
CASSSRTGGAYNEQFF	TGTGCCAGCAGTTCGCGGACAGGGGGGGCCTACAATGAGCAGTTCTTC	.	TRBD1	TRBJ2-1	TRBV6-6
CASSKVRHGYTF	TGTGCCAGCAGTAAGGTCCGTCATGGCTACACCTTC	.	.	TRBJ1-2	TRBV12-3/TRBV12-4
CASRKRDTQETQYF	TGTGCCAGCAGAAAGCGGGACACCCAAGAGACCCAGTACTTC	.	.	TRBJ2-5	TRBV12-3/TRBV12-4
CASRYGTGGTDTQYF	TGCGCCAGCAGATACGGGACAGGGGGCACAGATACGCAGTATTTT	.	TRBD1	TRBJ2-3	TRBV5-1
CASSLGTIQETQYF	TGTGCCAGCAGCTTAGGAACAATCCAAGAGACCCAGTACTTC	many	.	TRBJ2-5	TRBV5-1
CASSSLADPFYEQYF	TGTGCCAGCAGTTCACTAGCGGATCCCTTCTACGAGCAGTACTTC	.	TRBD2	TRBJ2-7	TRBV7-8